The rows below give T cell receptor beta chains drawn from one sample of a study of regulatory T cells in long-lasting Graves disease. One entry per CDR3 protein results from TCRdb running MiXCR on the multiplex PCR reads. The sample lists about 220,000 distinct CDR3 sequences; roughly a fifth were seen once. This sample also belongs to another study, concerning T cells in Graves' hyperthyroidism and ophthalmopathy.

The sample here was peripheral blood mononuclear cells (PBMCs), taken at new diagnosis, from a patient treated with antithyroid drugs. The receptor source for this set is a woman aged 25 to 39 with Graves disease. CDR3s include the opening cysteine and the closing phenylalanine or tryptophan. A D gene is named only where the DNA matches it firmly. Rows may omit the clone size; those that give it use once, few, many or a size class.

TRBJ1-4 | many | - | TRBV2 | TGTGCCAGCAGTGAATTCGCTGCGTTCGAGGAAAAACTGTTTTTT | CASSEFAAFEEKLFF
TRBJ2-2 | many | - | TRBV6-1 | TGTGCCAGCAGTGACTGGGAGGTCTACACCGGGGAGCTGTTTTTT | CASSDWEVYTGELFF
TRBJ1-1 | many | - | TRBV6-1 | TGTGCCAGCAAGGAGGGCACAGGGAGGCTGAACACTGAAGCTTTCTTT | CASKEGTGRLNTEAFF
TRBJ1-6 | many | - | TRBV27 | TGTGCCAGCAGTTCGTTAGGACAGTATAATTCACCCCTCCACTTT | CASSSLGQYNSPLHF
TRBJ2-1 | - | - | TRBV19 | TGTGCCAGTAGTCCACAGAGTAGCTCCTACAATGAGCAGTTCTTC | CASSPQSSSYNEQFF
TRBJ2-2 | - | - | TRBV12-3/TRBV12-4 | TGTGCCAGCAGATTTGAGCCCGGGGAGCTGTTTTTT | CASRFEPGELFF
TRBJ2-7 | many | TRBD2 | TRBV5-1 | TGCGCCAGCAGCTTGGGGTCACTAGCGGGAGAATTCTACGAGCAGTACTTC | CASSLGSLAGEFYEQYF
TRBJ1-1 | many | - | TRBV18 | TGTGCCAGCTCACCACTTGGGGGGATAGGGCGGCGGAACACTGAAGCTTTCTTT | CASSPLGGIGRRNTEAFF
TRBJ1-6 | many | - | TRBV28 | TGTGCCAGCAGTTTATGGGGGGAGAGACTGGGCTCCTATAATTCACCCCTCCACTTT | CASSLWGERLGSYNSPLHF
TRBJ2-7 | once | - | TRBV10-3 | TGTGCCATCAGTCAGAGACAGGTGCCTTACGAGCAGTACTTC | CAISQRQVPYEQYF
TRBJ1-1 | - | - | TRBV29-1 | TGCAGCGTTGTTGTTTGGGCGGTGAACACTGAAGCTTTCTTT | CSVVVWAVNTEAFF
TRBJ2-3 | many | - | TRBV12-3/TRBV12-4 | TGTGCCAGCAGTTTACCGGACACGGAGGATACGCAGTATTTT | CASSLPDTEDTQYF
TRBJ2-5 | many | - | TRBV11-2 | TGTGCCAGCAGCGTATTTAGCGGACAAGAGACCCAGTACTTC | CASSVFSGQETQYF
TRBJ2-3 | many | TRBD1 | TRBV19 | TGTGCCAGTAGTAACGCGGCGGACAGGAGCACAGATACGCAGTATTTT | CASSNAADRSTDTQYF
TRBJ2-1 | many | - | TRBV24-1 | TGTGCCACCAGTGATTCCCCTGGTGGGGATGAGCAGTTCTTC | CATSDSPGGDEQFF
TRBJ1-2 | many | - | TRBV3-1 | TGTGCCAGCAGCCAAGCCCGGGACACCTACTACACCTTC | CASSQARDTYYTF
TRBJ2-7 | many | TRBD1 | TRBV24-1 | TGTGCCACCAGTGACAGGGACAGGGAACCCTACGAGCAGTACTTC | CATSDRDREPYEQYF
TRBJ1-4 | many | - | TRBV4-1 | TGCGCCAGCAGCCAAGGTCAAGGGTTTCCTAATGAAAAACTGTTTTTT | CASSQGQGFPNEKLFF
TRBJ2-5 | many | - | TRBV27 | TGTGCCAGCAGTTTATCGACGGGGGAGGAGACCCAGTACTTC | CASSLSTGEETQYF
TRBJ2-7 | many | TRBD1 | TRBV2 | TGTGCCAGCAGGGCCGGGACAGTCCTCATCGTTACCCCTGGGGAGCAGTACTTC | CASRAGTVLIVTPGEQYF
TRBJ2-7 | - | - | TRBV11-2 | TGTGCCAGCAGCTTAGTCCAGGGGTTATACTATCAGTACTTC | CASSLVQGLYYQYF
TRBJ2-3 | - | - | TRBV20-1 | TGCAGTGCTAGTTACGATACGCAGTATTTT | CSASYDTQYF
TRBJ2-3 | few | - | TRBV6-1 | TGTGCCAGCAGCCCCTTACCAGGGGATACGCAGTATTTT | CASSPLPGDTQYF
TRBJ1-1 | many | - | TRBV12-3/TRBV12-4 | TGTGCCAGCAGTTTAAGGGGGTTTGAAGCTTTCTTT | CASSLRGFEAFF
TRBJ2-1 | few | TRBD2 | TRBV7-6 | TGTGCCAGCAGCTTAGAAGGGACTAGCGCCTCTTTAGACCATGAGCAGTTCTTC | CASSLEGTSASLDHEQFF
TRBJ1-4 | many | TRBD1 | TRBV3-1 | TGTGCCAGCAGCGCCCGACAGGGGAGGAGGGAAAAACTGTTTTTT | CASSARQGRREKLFF
TRBJ1-1 | many | - | TRBV27 | TGTGCCAGCGCGGATGAGCTGAACACTGAAGCTTTCTTT | CASADELNTEAFF
TRBJ2-3 | many | TRBD2 | TRBV6-2/TRBV6-3 | TGTGCCAGCAGTCTCGGGACTAGCGGGGGCACAGATACGCAGTATTTT | CASSLGTSGGTDTQYF
TRBJ2-5 | many | - | TRBV11-2 | TGTGCCAGCAGCGCTCCACGGACTTTCGAGACCCAGTACTTC | CASSAPRTFETQYF
TRBJ2-3 | many | - | TRBV20-1 | TGCAGTGCTAGAGAGACGGGGGTGTGGGATACGCAGTATTTT | CSARETGVWDTQYF
TRBJ2-3 | - | - | TRBV14 | TGTGCCAGCAGCCAAGATCTCCCCCGTGATACGCAGTATTTT | CASSQDLPRDTQYF
TRBJ2-1 | many | - | TRBV11-2 | TGTGCCAGCAGCCTGACAGCGGCGCAGTTCTTC | CASSLTAAQFF
TRBJ1-3 | many | - | TRBV7-8 | TGTGCCAGCAGTTCCTGGGGCAGGGAAGGTGGAAACACCATATATTTT | CASSSWGREGGNTIYF
TRBJ1-1 | many | - | TRBV30 | TGTGCCTGGAGTGTGGGGAACACTGAAGCTTTCTTT | CAWSVGNTEAFF
TRBJ1-2 | - | - | TRBV11-2 | TGTGCCAGCAGCTTAGGGGGCAGTTGCGATGGCTACACCTTC | CASSLGGSCDGYTF
TRBJ2-1 | many | - | TRBV27 | TGTGCCAGCAGCTCAGCCAGGGAGTTCTACAATGAGCAGTTCTTC | CASSSAREFYNEQFF
TRBJ2-1 | many | TRBD2 | TRBV12-3/TRBV12-4 | TGTGCCAGCAGTTTCTACTTAGCGGGGGCGCTCGTTGAGCAGTTCTTC | CASSFYLAGALVEQFF
TRBJ2-7 | few | TRBD1 | TRBV4-1 | TGCGCCAGCAGCCCCATGGGACAGCCTACCTACGAGCAGTACTTC | CASSPMGQPTYEQYF
TRBJ1-6 | - | - | TRBV10-3 | TGTGCCATCAGTGGGTCAGGCCCTAATTCACCCCTCCACTTT | CAISGSGPNSPLHF
TRBJ1-5 | many | - | TRBV20-1 | TGCAGTGCTAGAGGGGAGCCTGGGCAGCCCCAGCATTTT | CSARGEPGQPQHF
TRBJ1-1 | many | - | TRBV25-1 | TGTGCCAGCAGTGAATTCCCTTGGGGAGAGACTGAAGCTTTCTTT | CASSEFPWGETEAFF
TRBJ2-7 | many | TRBD1 | TRBV6-5 | TGTGCCAGCAGTTACTGGGGACAGGGAGGCTCCGAGCAGTACTTC | CASSYWGQGGSEQYF
TRBJ1-2 | many | - | TRBV7-2 | TGTGCCAGCAGCTTAGTTTTAGGAGACTATGGCTACACCTTC | CASSLVLGDYGYTF
TRBJ2-7 | - | - | TRBV5-1 | TGCGCCAGCAGCTTGCGGAGAGGGGACGAGCAGTACTTC | CASSLRRGDEQYF
TRBJ2-2 | many | - | TRBV6-5 | TGTGCCAGCAGTTACCCTTCCGGTTTGGACACCGGGGAGCTGTTTTTT | CASSYPSGLDTGELFF
TRBJ2-5 | many | TRBD2 | TRBV5-1 | TGCGCCAGCAGCTTGGCCGTAGCGGGAGTTCGGGAGACCCAGTACTTC | CASSLAVAGVRETQYF
TRBJ2-6 | few | - | TRBV14 | TGTGCCAGCAGCCAAGGGGGAGGGGCCAACGTCCTGACTTTC | CASSQGGGANVLTF
TRBJ1-5 | many | TRBD1 | TRBV10-2 | TGCGCCAGCAGAGAAGGACAGGTCAATCAGCCCCAGCATTTT | CASREGQVNQPQHF
TRBJ1-2 | many | - | TRBV24-1 | TGTGCCACCAGCCTACCGGGACCCCTCTATGGCTACACCTTC | CATSLPGPLYGYTF
TRBJ1-2 | many | - | TRBV28 | TGTGCCAGCAGTTTAGGCCCCCCAGGGGAGAACTATGGCTACACCTTC | CASSLGPPGENYGYTF
TRBJ1-2 | many | - | TRBV20-1 | TGCAGTGCTAGTGTGGCCGCTCTGGATGGCTACACCTTC | CSASVAALDGYTF
TRBJ1-2 | many | - | TRBV14 | TGTGCCAGCAGCCGAGCCGGGAACTATGGCTACACCTTC | CASSRAGNYGYTF
TRBJ2-1 | many | - | TRBV12-3/TRBV12-4 | TGTGCCAGCATTGAGGGGAATGAGCAGTTCTTC | CASIEGNEQFF
TRBJ2-1 | many | - | TRBV2 | TGTGCCAGCAGTGCAATGCGGACTATTTCTGAGCAGTTCTTC | CASSAMRTISEQFF
TRBJ2-7 | many | - | TRBV3-1 | TGTGCCAGCAGCCAAGTCGTACAGGGCTCCTACGAGCAGTACTTC | CASSQVVQGSYEQYF
TRBJ1-1 | few | - | TRBV14 | TGTGCCAGCAGCCGCCCTGGGGTTAGCGCGAACACTGAAGCTTTCTTT | CASSRPGVSANTEAFF
TRBJ2-1 | many | - | TRBV7-9 | TGTGCCAGCATACATCTAGGTTCCTACAATGAGCAGTTCTTC | CASIHLGSYNEQFF
TRBJ2-7 | many | TRBD1 | TRBV2 | TGTGCCAGCCGACAGGGAGCCACTAAAACGGGGGAGCAGTACTTC | CASRQGATKTGEQYF
TRBJ2-2 | few | TRBD1 | TRBV20-1 | TGCAGTGCTCGCGGAGTAAGGGGACAGGGAGGCACCGGGGAGCTGTTTTTT | CSARGVRGQGGTGELFF